This T cell receptor beta chain is drawn from a study of shared clonotypes between healthy human individuals (dated by TCRdb to about 2020). For the study in its entirety: The cohort included three men and two women between 18 and 49 years of age. To estimate repertoire size and how much clonotype sharing occurs between individuals, the study deeply sequenced the blood TCR repertoires of five healthy adults. For each donor, CD4 naive and CD4 memory were each given three plates, CD8 naive was given two plates, and CD8 memory was given one plate. Libraries were prepared and TCR repertoires were sequenced by different laboratories using diverse techniques, in order to increase sequencing depth and limit assay-specific biases. Each donor's leukapheresis produced roughly between about 0.9 and 9.5 billion PBMCs.

V is reduced by 2 bases and J by 2 bases, leaving a spacing of 6 bases between them. CDR1 and CDR2 (SGDLS, YYNGEE) derive from the germline V gene. There are 13 amino acids in the CDR3, from cysteine to phenylalanine inclusive. CDR3 DNA only is kept here, 39 bases in frame from base 1. As for this clone: No antigen is known for it. The sample holds no much larger clone one base away, and base qualities are not on file.

Healthy HIV-negative adults with no recently reported acute infections or vaccinations were included as donors. All donors were Caucasian adults living in Nashville, Tennessee, USA. Magnetic negative selection was used to enrich CD4+ T cells, after which naive cells were positively selected on CD45RA and the negative fraction became the memory subset. Blood was collected by leukapheresis, and PBMCs were isolated by Ficoll-Histopaque density gradient centrifugation and then cryopreserved in liquid nitrogen vapor phase. Analytical flow cytometry was used to check the purity and quantity of every magnetically sorted T cell population. Each sorted fraction had its genomic DNA isolated and then quantified by UV absorbance on a Nanodrop 2000c. Overall study outcomes, separate from this receptor: Because the study included only a small number of donors, the genetic and exposure-history diversity represented was limited. Naive subsets generally had larger estimated clonotype richness than memory subsets. Compared with non-shared clonotypes, clonotypes shared by all four sorted-subset donors had higher generation probabilities. Pairwise subsampling indicated that sequencing depth was expected to affect the degree of clonotype sharing among donors. Sampling was restricted to blood, and TCR repertoires in tissue are likely to differ from TCR repertoires in blood. Rarefaction of sorted-subset datasets indicated incomplete sequencing despite the large sequencing depth. When a few donors were compared, the shared fraction of clonotypes was about 5% for naive CD4, approximately 3.3% for naive CD8, more than 2% for memory CD4, and approximately 0.4% for memory CD8.

Using the deep immunoSEQ assay, multiplex PCR amplified TCR CDR3 regions from genomic DNA. Genomic DNA extracted from each cell subset was distributed evenly over all wells of several immunoSEQ 96-well plates, and each plate served as one replicate. Each replicate PCR for sorted subsets received 200 ng genomic DNA, equal to roughly 29,000 T cell genomes. Purified libraries were quantified with a Qubit 3.0 fluorometer, sized on a Bioanalyzer 2100, and re-quantified with the KAPA Library Quantification kit. A separate single-read 150-cycle Illumina NextSeq 550 flow cell was used to sequence each immunoSEQ 96-well plate. Concerning the study's data processing: The immunoSEQ output contained only junctional sequences without quality scores, so filtering could not match that applied to full-length reads. Sequences were annotated with PyIR, a Python wrapper for IgBLAST v1.9, using IMGT germline references to assign V/J genes and CDR3. Reads were removed for weak V/J assignments (E-value above 1e-6), missing CDR3, stop codons, out-of-frame junctions, or ambiguous translated residues. V3J clonotypes were defined as sequences sharing an identical inferred V gene, J gene, and CDR3 amino acid sequence. Percentage overlap between repertoires was computed as shared unique clonotypes divided by the size of the smaller repertoire. Three approaches were used to assess repertoire richness: RTK rarefaction, the Chao1 estimator, and Recon v2.1 estimates of unobserved clonotypes. Generation probabilities for all TCRbeta clonotypes obtained by the gDNA method from several donors were computed using OLGA. Sourced from immuneACCESS, this table was stored by TCRdb with only in-frame sequences that have V and J called. A share of the clones is absent; for the studies checked, an unresolved V gene accounts for under half, and the remainder has no known explanation. The V and J calls and the clone size are those of that table, but D and trimming were determined from the DNA. For this sample the table gives 2 million to 2.5 million clones, of which about nine tenths were detected only once. The leading ten clones occupy approximately 0.39% of the sample.

This TCR was recovered from a man between 18 and 29 years old in good health. Some clones in this sample may be carry-over from other donors' samples. The V and J segments used are TRBV9 and TRBJ2-3; a confident D gene designation cannot be given. The sample was naive CD4+ T cells from PBMCs. The label giving this sample's cell subset or site can be read as: CD45RA+ positively selected. The nucleotide sequence reads TGTGCCAGCAGCGTGTTTGCCACAGATACGCAGTATTTT. Its protein reads: CASSVFATDTQYF.